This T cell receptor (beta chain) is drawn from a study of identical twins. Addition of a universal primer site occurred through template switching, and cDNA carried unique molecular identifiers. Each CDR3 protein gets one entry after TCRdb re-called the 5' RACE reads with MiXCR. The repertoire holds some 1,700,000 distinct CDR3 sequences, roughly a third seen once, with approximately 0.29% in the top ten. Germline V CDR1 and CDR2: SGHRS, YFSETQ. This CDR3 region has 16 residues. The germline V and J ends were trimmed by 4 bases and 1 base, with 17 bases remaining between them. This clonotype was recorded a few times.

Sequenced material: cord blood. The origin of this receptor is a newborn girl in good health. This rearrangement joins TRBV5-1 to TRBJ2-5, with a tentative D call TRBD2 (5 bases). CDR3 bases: TGCGCCAGCAGCCTGCGACACGTCGGGATCCAAGAGACCCAGTACTTC. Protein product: CASSLRHVGIQETQYF.